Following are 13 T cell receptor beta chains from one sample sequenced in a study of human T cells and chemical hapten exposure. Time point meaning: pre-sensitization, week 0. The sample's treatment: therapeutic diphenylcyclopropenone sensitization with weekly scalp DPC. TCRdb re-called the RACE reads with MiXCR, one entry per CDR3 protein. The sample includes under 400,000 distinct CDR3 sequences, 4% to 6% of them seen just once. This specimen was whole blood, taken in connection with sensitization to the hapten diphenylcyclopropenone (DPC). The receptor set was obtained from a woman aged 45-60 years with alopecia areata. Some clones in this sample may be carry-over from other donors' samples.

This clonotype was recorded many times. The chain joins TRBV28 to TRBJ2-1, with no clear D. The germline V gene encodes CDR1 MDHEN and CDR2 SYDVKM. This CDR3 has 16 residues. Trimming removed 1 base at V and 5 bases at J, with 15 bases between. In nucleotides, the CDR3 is TGTGCCAGCAGTTTATTCTCGGCAGGTTACCACAATGAGCAGTTCTTC. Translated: CASSLFSAGYHNEQFF.

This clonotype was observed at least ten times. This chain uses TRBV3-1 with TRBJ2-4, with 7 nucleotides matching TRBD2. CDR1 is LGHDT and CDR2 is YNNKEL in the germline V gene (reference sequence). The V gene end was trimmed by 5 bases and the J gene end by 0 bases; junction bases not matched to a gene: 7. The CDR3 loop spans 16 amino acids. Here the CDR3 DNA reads TGTGCCAGCAGCGAGGGAGGGATCCTAGCCAAAAACATTCAGTACTTC. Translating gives CASSEGGILAKNIQYF.

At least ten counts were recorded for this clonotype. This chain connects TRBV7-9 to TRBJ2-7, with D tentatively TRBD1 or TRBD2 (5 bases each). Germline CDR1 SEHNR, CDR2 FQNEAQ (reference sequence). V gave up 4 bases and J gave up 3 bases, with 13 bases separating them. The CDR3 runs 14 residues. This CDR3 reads CASSSLAGNYEQYF. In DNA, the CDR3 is TGTGCCAGCAGCTCGCTAGCAGGGAACTACGAGCAGTACTTC. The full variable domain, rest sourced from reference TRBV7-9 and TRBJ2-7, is DTGVSQNPRHKITKRGQNVTFRCDPISEHNRLYWYRQTLGQGPEFLTYFQNEAQLEKSRLLSDRFSAERPKGSFSTLEIQRTEQGDSAMYLCASSSLAGNYEQYFGPGTRLTVT.

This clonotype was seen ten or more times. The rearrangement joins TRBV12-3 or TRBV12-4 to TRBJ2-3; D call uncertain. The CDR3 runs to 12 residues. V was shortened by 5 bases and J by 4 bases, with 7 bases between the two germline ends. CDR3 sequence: CASSPIADTQYF. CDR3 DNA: TGTGCCAGCAGTCCCATAGCAGATACGCAGTATTTT.

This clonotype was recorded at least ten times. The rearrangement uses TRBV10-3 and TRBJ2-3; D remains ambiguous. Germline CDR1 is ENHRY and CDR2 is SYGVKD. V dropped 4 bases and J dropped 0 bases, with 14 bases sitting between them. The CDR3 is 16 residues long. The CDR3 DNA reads TGTGCCATCAGTGCAACGACCCTGACTAGCACAGATACGCAGTATTTT. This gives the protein CAISATTLTSTDTQYF.

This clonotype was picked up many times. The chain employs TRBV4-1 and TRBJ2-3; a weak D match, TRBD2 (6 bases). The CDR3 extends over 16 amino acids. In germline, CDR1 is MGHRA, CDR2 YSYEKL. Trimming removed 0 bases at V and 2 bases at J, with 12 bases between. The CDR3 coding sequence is TGCGCCAGCAGCCAAGAGCACGGCGGGACCACAGATACGCAGTATTTT. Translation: CASSQEHGGTTDTQYF.

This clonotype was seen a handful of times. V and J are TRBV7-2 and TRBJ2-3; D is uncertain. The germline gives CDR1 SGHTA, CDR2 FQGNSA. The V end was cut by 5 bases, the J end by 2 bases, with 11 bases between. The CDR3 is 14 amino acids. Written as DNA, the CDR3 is TGTGCCAGCAGCCCACCGGAAAACACAGATACGCAGTATTTT. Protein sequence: CASSPPENTDTQYF.

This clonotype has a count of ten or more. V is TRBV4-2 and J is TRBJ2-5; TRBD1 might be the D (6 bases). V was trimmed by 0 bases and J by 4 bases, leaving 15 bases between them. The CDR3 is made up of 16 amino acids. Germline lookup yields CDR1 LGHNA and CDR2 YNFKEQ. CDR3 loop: CASSQETGLSPETQYF. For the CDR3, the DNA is TGTGCCAGCAGCCAAGAGACAGGCTTAAGTCCAGAGACCCAGTACTTC.

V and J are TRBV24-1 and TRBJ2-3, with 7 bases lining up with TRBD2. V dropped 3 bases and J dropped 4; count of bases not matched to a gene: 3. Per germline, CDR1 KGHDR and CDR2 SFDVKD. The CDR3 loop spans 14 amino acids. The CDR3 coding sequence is TGTGCCACCAGTGATGCCGGGGGGTCAGATACGCAGTATTTT. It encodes CATSDAGGSDTQYF.

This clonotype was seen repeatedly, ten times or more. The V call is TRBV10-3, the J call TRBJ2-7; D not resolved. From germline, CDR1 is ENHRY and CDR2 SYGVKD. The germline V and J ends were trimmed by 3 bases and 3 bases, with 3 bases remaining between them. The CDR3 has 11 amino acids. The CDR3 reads CAISDSYEQYF. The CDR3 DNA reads TGTGCCATCAGTGACAGCTACGAGCAGTACTTC.

CDR3 loop: CASSPGLALEQYF. DNA for the CDR3: TGTGCCAGCAGTCCCGGACTAGCGCTCGAGCAGTACTTC. V is TRBV27 and J is TRBJ2-7; 9 positions match TRBD2. The germline V gene encodes CDR1 MNHEY and CDR2 SMNVEV (reference sequence). The CDR3 spans 13 residues. The ends lost 5 bases at V and 6 bases at J; junction bases unmatched: 5.

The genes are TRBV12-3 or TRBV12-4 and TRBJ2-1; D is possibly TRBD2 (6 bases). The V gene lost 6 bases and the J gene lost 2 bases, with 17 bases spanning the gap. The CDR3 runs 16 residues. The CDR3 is CASSALPLAPYNEQFF. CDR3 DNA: TGTGCCAGCAGCGCCTTGCCTCTAGCGCCCTACAATGAGCAGTTCTTC.

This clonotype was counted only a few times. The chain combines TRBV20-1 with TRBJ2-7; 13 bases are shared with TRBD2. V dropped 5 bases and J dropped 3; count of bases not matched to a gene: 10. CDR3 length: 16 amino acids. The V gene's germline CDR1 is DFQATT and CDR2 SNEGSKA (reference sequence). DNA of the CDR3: TGCAGTGCTCCCCCGACTAGCGGGAGGTCCTTCTACGAGCAGTACTTC. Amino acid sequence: CSAPPTSGRSFYEQYF.